The next 27 T cell receptor beta chains were all read from a single sample in a study of a mutant IDH1 vaccine in newly diagnosed glioma. Sample time point: week 47, end of study. The vaccine gave 300 ug of a 20-mer mutant IDH1 peptide subcutaneously per dose. The method was immunoSEQ multiplex PCR; TCRdb's version includes in-frame clones alone and lacks a portion of them. Of 50,000 or so clones listed, around 84% are singletons. No cognate antigen is known for these TCRs. Sequencing was performed on PBMCs, taken from a glioma patient whose treatment included an IDH1 peptide vaccine. The receptor set was obtained from a woman aged 30 to 39 with glioma. Some clones in this sample may be carry-over from other donors' samples.

The V and J genes are TRBV6-5 and TRBJ2-1; 9 bases line up with TRBD1. The CDR3 has 15 amino acids. CDR1 is MNHEY, CDR2 SVGAGI, per germline. The V segment lost 4 bases and the J segment 5 bases; nucleotides outside the gene matches: 6. CDR3 nucleotide sequence: TGTGCCAGCAGTTCGGGACAGGGACGGGACAATGAGCAGTTCTTC. This encodes CASSSGQGRDNEQFF.

The chain joins TRBV2 to TRBJ2-7; 7 nucleotides match TRBD2. Germline CDR1 is SNHLY and CDR2 is FYNNEI. V was clipped by 3 bases and J by 0 bases; unmatched bases: 8. The CDR3 runs to 16 residues. The CDR3 region is CASSDQASGLSYEQYF. CDR3 DNA: TGTGCCAGCAGTGATCAGGCTAGCGGTCTCTCCTACGAGCAGTACTTC.

The chain carries TRBV28 and TRBJ1-1; D perhaps matches TRBD1 (5 bases). Germline CDR1 and CDR2: MDHEN and SYDVKM. This CDR3 contains 13 residues. The V end lost 1 base, the J end lost 5 bases, and 8 bases lay between the germline ends. The DNA of the CDR3 is TGTGCCAGCAGTTTATACGGGGGAACTGAAGCTTTCTTT. This sequence encodes CASSLYGGTEAFF. Using reference TRBV28 and TRBJ1-1 for the parts outside the CDR3, the full variable domain is DVKVTQSSRYLVKRTGEKVFLECVQDMDHENMFWYRQDPGLGLRLIYFSYDVKMKEKGDIPEGYSVSREKKERFSLILESASTNQTSMYLCASSLYGGTEAFFGQGTRLTVV.

V gene TRBV30 combines with J gene TRBJ1-3; no firm D call. V lost 3 bases to trimming and J lost 1 base, with 16 bases between them. The germline gives CDR1 GTSNPN, CDR2 SVGIG (reference sequence). The CDR3 is 16 residues long. The CDR3 spells CAWRGEGYSSGNTIYF. In nucleotides, the CDR3 is TGTGCCTGGAGGGGTGAGGGATACTCTTCTGGAAACACCATATATTTT.

The J gene is TRBJ1-1, the V gene TRBV6-5; 8 bases map to TRBD1. Germline values: CDR1 MNHEY, CDR2 SVGAGI. The V segment lost 2 bases and the J segment 1 base; nucleotides outside the gene matches: 3. The CDR3 is made up of 15 amino acids. The CDR3 protein is CASSYPDRGNTEAFF. The CDR3 DNA sequence: TGTGCCAGCAGTTACCCCGACAGGGGGAACACTGAAGCTTTCTTT.

CDR3 amino acids: CASSLFANYGYTF. Written as DNA, the CDR3 is TGTGCCAGCAGCTTATTTGCTAACTATGGCTACACCTTC. V and J are TRBV7-9 and TRBJ1-2, with unresolved D. The CDR3 covers 13 residues. The germline V and J ends were trimmed by 2 bases and 0 bases, with 4 bases remaining between them. Germline V gene data show CDR1 as SEHNR and CDR2 as FQNEAQ (reference sequence).

The chain employs TRBV7-2 and TRBJ2-7; TRBD2 matches at 7 bases. CDR3 size: 15 residues. Per the germline V gene, CDR1 is SGHTA and CDR2 is FQGNSA. V dropped 1 base and J dropped 2; count of bases not matched to a gene: 5. The CDR3 sequence: CASSLVEGGPYEQYF. In DNA form, the CDR3 reads TGTGCCAGCAGCTTAGTTGAGGGAGGGCCCTACGAGCAGTACTTC.

This sequence joins TRBV4-2 and TRBJ1-5; 8 positions match TRBD1. Germline CDR1 and CDR2: LGHNA and YNFKEQ. V was pared by 0 bases and J by 1 base, with 5 bases of the junction left unmatched. The CDR3 length is 17 residues. The CDR3 bases are TGTGCCAGCAGCCAAGATGTGAGACAGGGGAGCAATCAGCCCCAGCATTTT. This sequence encodes CASSQDVRQGSNQPQHF.

This clone came up a few times. The CDR3 sequence is CASSFGNQPQHF. CDR3 DNA: TGTGCCAGCAGCTTTGGCAATCAGCCCCAGCATTTT. V and J are TRBV7-9 and TRBJ1-5; D gene uncertain. Germline V gene lookup returns CDR1 SEHNR and CDR2 FQNEAQ (reference sequence). This CDR3 spans 12 amino acids. Trimming left V 3 bases short and J 2 bases short, with 2 bases between.

This sequence joins TRBV27 and TRBJ1-5, with 11 nucleotides matching TRBD1. The CDR3 totals 14 residues. Germline values: CDR1 MNHEY, CDR2 SMNVEV (reference sequence). With 6 bases clipped from V and 7 bases from J, the junction kept 5 bases outside the gene matches. In DNA, the CDR3 is TGTGCCAGCAGCCGGGACAGGGGGAACCAGCCCCAGCATTTT. It is translated as CASSRDRGNQPQHF.

The rearrangement uses TRBV19 and TRBJ2-3; 7 bases fit TRBD2. After removal of 8 bases from V and 0 bases from J, the junction contained 8 bases not matched to a gene. The CDR3 spans 15 residues. Germline CDR1 is LNHDA and CDR2 is SQIVND (reference sequence). CDR3 DNA: TGTGCCAGTGCACCACTAGCGACAAGCACAGATACGCAGTATTTT. Translated, it gives CASAPLATSTDTQYF.

The V call is TRBV30, the J call TRBJ1-5; D call uncertain. V was pared by 5 bases and J by 7 bases, with 18 bases between. This CDR3 has 14 residues. Germline assignment: CDR1 GTSNPN and CDR2 SVGIG (reference sequence). CDR3 nucleotide sequence: TGTGCCTGGTCCGGAGTGGCTGTGGGCCAGCCCCAGCATTTT. Translating gives CAWSGVAVGQPQHF.

The rearrangement links TRBV5-6 to TRBJ2-7; D remains ambiguous. Between the trimmed V and J ends, which lost 0 bases and 1 base, there was a span of 5 bases. Germline lookup yields CDR1 SGHDT and CDR2 YYEEEE. The CDR3 runs 13 residues. The CDR3 sequence is CASSLGVSYEQYF. The CDR3 nucleotides are TGTGCCAGCAGCTTGGGGGTTTCCTACGAGCAGTACTTC.

This chain joins TRBV18 and TRBJ2-2, with TRBD1 matching 9 bases. CDR3 length: 19 amino acids. The junction had 13 bases not matched to a gene; V was cut back by 4 bases and J by 1 base. Germline V gene data show CDR1 as KGHSH and CDR2 as LQKENI. The chain's CDR3 is CASSLYQTPGQGNTGELFF. The DNA for the CDR3 is TGTGCCAGCTCACTCTACCAAACCCCGGGACAGGGGAACACCGGGGAGCTGTTTTTT.

The chain is built from TRBV10-1 and TRBJ1-1, with D perhaps TRBD1 (5 bases). The V gene lost 6 bases and the J gene lost 1 base, with 12 bases spanning the gap. The CDR3 runs 14 residues. Germline-derived CDR1 and CDR2 are WNHNN and SYGVQD (reference sequence). This CDR3 is CASSPGTENTEAFF. CDR3 DNA sequence: TGCGCCAGCAGCCCTGGGACCGAGAACACTGAAGCTTTCTTT.

Concerning this clone itself: Different DNA sequences within this sample yield the same CDR3. The chain couples TRBV30 to TRBJ2-1; 12 bases fit TRBD2. The length of the CDR3 is 14 residues. Germline CDR1 GTSNPN, CDR2 SVGIG (reference sequence). V lost 3 bases, J lost 10 bases, and 7 bases stayed unmatched. The CDR3 sequence is CAWRLAGGPGEQFF. In DNA, the CDR3 is TGTGCCTGGAGGCTAGCGGGAGGGCCAGGAGAGCAGTTCTTC.

CDR3 coding DNA: TGCGCCAGCAGCCCCCTAGGCGGCAGGGGGGGTGGCACTGAAGCTTTCTTT. Its translation is CASSPLGGRGGGTEAFF. This sequence joins TRBV5-1 and TRBJ1-1, with 7 bases lining up with TRBD1. The trim removed 4 bases at V and 4 bases at J, leaving 16 bases unmatched. This CDR3 is 17 amino acids long. Germline V gene data show CDR1 as SGHRS and CDR2 as YFSETQ.

The V gene is TRBV5-4, the J gene TRBJ1-2; D is perhaps TRBD1 (5 bases). The germline V and J ends were trimmed by 3 bases and 8 bases, with 14 bases remaining between them. Germline V lookup: CDR1 SGHNT, CDR2 YYREEE (reference sequence). This CDR3 comprises 13 residues. Here the CDR3 DNA reads TGTGCCAGCAGCTGGCTAGGACAACCGGGCTACACCTTC. Its translation: CASSWLGQPGYTF. Combining the CDR3 with reference TRBV5-4 and TRBJ1-2 gives the whole variable domain ETGVTQSPTHLIKTRGQQVTLRCSSQSGHNTVSWYQQALGQGPQFIFQYYREEENGRGNFPPRFSGLQFPNYSSELNVNALELDDSALYLCASSWLGQPGYTFGSGTRLTVV.

The gene calls are TRBV9 and TRBJ2-1; 9 bases line up with TRBD2. V dropped 0 bases and J dropped 0; count of bases not matched to a gene: 4. Germline assignment: CDR1 SGDLS and CDR2 YYNGEE. The CDR3 is 17 amino acids. Here the CDR3 reads CASSVEGGRGSYNEQFF. The CDR3 nucleotides are TGTGCCAGCAGCGTAGAAGGCGGGAGGGGCTCCTACAATGAGCAGTTCTTC.

This chain uses TRBV28 with TRBJ2-7; D is ambiguous. CDR3 length equals 11 residues. Germline values: CDR1 MDHEN, CDR2 SYDVKM. The V end lost 3 bases, the J end lost 5 bases, and 5 bases lay between the germline ends. This CDR3 reads CASSFINEQYF. The DNA of the CDR3 is TGTGCCAGCAGTTTCATTAACGAGCAGTACTTC.

The V and J genes are TRBV2 and TRBJ2-3; D is tentatively TRBD1 or TRBD2 (5 bases each). V was cut by 2 bases and J by 6 bases, with 12 bases left in between. Per the germline V gene, CDR1 is SNHLY and CDR2 is FYNNEI. The CDR3 sequence is 14 residues long. CDR3 nucleotide sequence: TGTGCCAGCAGTGAATACAGGAGAGGGGATACGCAGTATTTT. It codes for CASSEYRRGDTQYF.

V gene TRBV7-9 combines with J gene TRBJ1-3; no definite D call. Germline loops: CDR1 SEHNR, CDR2 FQNEAQ (reference sequence). Trimming shortened V by 5 bases and J by 0 bases, and 11 bases separated the two germline ends. This CDR3 has 15 residues. The CDR3 loop is CASSRSDGSGNTIYF. The DNA of the CDR3 is TGTGCCAGCAGCCGGTCCGACGGCTCTGGAAACACCATATATTTT.

The rearrangement joins TRBV9 to TRBJ2-2, with TRBD2 matching over 9 bases. Germline assignment: CDR1 SGDLS and CDR2 YYNGEE. The V gene end was trimmed by 5 bases and the J gene end by 4 bases; junction bases not matched to a gene: 18. The CDR3 runs 19 residues. CDR3 protein: CASSVGGAGGPSGTGELFF. In DNA, the CDR3 is TGTGCCAGCAGTGTCGGGGGGGCGGGAGGGCCCTCGGGCACCGGGGAGCTGTTTTTT.

The chain joins TRBV27 to TRBJ1-5, with D perhaps TRBD1 (6 bases). This CDR3 comprises 12 residues. Looked up from germline, CDR1 is MNHEY and CDR2 is SMNVEV (reference sequence). Trimming removed 3 bases from V and 7 bases from J, with 7 bases in between. The CDR3 protein is CASSFTGQPQHF. As DNA, the CDR3 is TGTGCCAGCAGTTTCACAGGGCAGCCCCAGCATTTT.

V gene TRBV27 combines with J gene TRBJ2-2, with 8 bases lining up with TRBD1. Per germline, CDR1 MNHEY and CDR2 SMNVEV (reference sequence). The CDR3 sequence is 16 residues long. Trimming took 4 bases from V and 3 from J; bases not matched to a gene: 7. The CDR3 reads CASSSSGQVDTGELFF. CDR3 coding DNA: TGTGCCAGCAGTTCCTCGGGACAGGTGGACACCGGGGAGCTGTTTTTT.

The chain combines TRBV5-6 with TRBJ1-2; TRBD1 aligns across 8 bases. Germline V gene data show CDR1 as SGHDT and CDR2 as YYEEEE. Trimming at V came to 1 base and at J to 6 bases, leaving 11 bases not matched to a gene. The CDR3 is 16 amino acids. The CDR3 reads CASSLKDRVRLDGYTF. The CDR3 nucleotides read TGTGCCAGCAGCTTGAAGGACAGGGTTCGGCTAGATGGCTACACCTTC.

The CDR3 spells CASIQGDAFF. DNA for the CDR3: TGTGCCAGTATCCAGGGCGACGCTTTCTTT. The J gene is TRBJ1-1, the V gene TRBV19, with a possible D match to TRBD1 (5 bases). This CDR3 has 10 amino acids. CDR1 LNHDA and CDR2 SQIVND come from the germline V gene (reference sequence). Trimming stripped 7 bases from V and 11 bases from J, with 11 bases between. The whole variable domain, filled in from reference TRBV19 and TRBJ1-1, reads DGGITQSPKYLFRKEGQNVTLSCEQNLNHDAMYWYRQDPGQGLRLIYYSQIVNDFQKGDIAEGYSVSREKKESFPLTVTSAQKNPTAFYLCASIQGDAFFGQGTRLTVV.